This T cell receptor (beta chain) was obtained from a study of T cell changes during pregnancy in multiple sclerosis. V dropped 5 bases and J dropped 7; count of bases not matched to a gene: 10. The CDR3 length is 17 residues. Germline CDR1 is SGHNT and CDR2 is YENEEA. Produced via immunoSEQ multiplex PCR; TCRdb's table is partial and in-frame only. The sample consists of fewer than 85,000 clones, roughly 92% of them appearing once. This material consisted of peripheral blood, taken in the third trimester of pregnancy. The chain combines TRBV11-3 with TRBJ2-2; 13 nucleotides match TRBD2. The clonotype was recovered from a female donor in good health, enrolled as a control in a pregnancy study. This CDR3 reads CASSLGLAGAASGELFF. The DNA for the CDR3 is TGTGCCAGCAGCCTTGGACTAGCGGGGGCCGCGAGCGGGGAGCTGTTTTTT.